This TCR beta chain was identified during a study of T-cell reconstitution after alpha-beta-depleted transplantation in children. Unique molecular identifiers were built into the TCRbeta library. One entry per CDR3 protein, called by TCRdb with MiXCR from the PCR reads. The sample shows 900,000 or so distinct CDR3 sequences, 16% of them seen only once. There are many counts of this clonotype. No antigen is known for it. Study-level findings and limits: As was reported, about two months after transplant, alpha-beta T cells came from several hundred expanded graft clones. One year after transplant, T-cell counts and diversity came mostly from newly produced T cells. For some patients, TCRbeta diversity was high at day 60 because of recipient T cells and thymic progenitors that survived.

Specimen: PBMCs, mostly from graft donor cells, collected 360 days after TCRalphabeta/CD19-depleted stem cell transplant. This receptor was taken from a male patient aged 5 to 17 who had a stem cell transplant for acute lymphoblastic leukemia, so the T cells may come from the graft donor.

The CDR3 loop is CASSLARYEQYF. In DNA form, the CDR3 reads TGTGCCAGCAGCTTAGCGAGATACGAGCAGTACTTC. The chain employs TRBV7-9 and TRBJ2-7; D gene unclear. Between the trimmed V and J ends, which lost 0 bases and 4 bases, there was a span of 4 bases. Looked up from germline, CDR1 is SEHNR and CDR2 is FQNEAQ (reference sequence). The CDR3 is 12 residues long.